There are many counts of the clone carrying this T cell receptor beta chain. Its cognate antigen is unknown. The cDNA was produced through 5'RACE with 10-nucleotide random UMIs. TCRdb re-called the 5' RACE reads with MiXCR, one entry per CDR3 protein. The table lists 55,000 to 70,000 distinct CDR3 sequences, roughly 10% of them singletons. This record comes from a study of neurological immune-mediated disorders. The study, taken as a whole, reports: The greatest TCR clonal expansion appeared in HTLV-1-associated myelopathy and the smallest, falling below healthy controls, in multiple sclerosis.

The CDR3 consists of 12 residues. V lost 3 bases to trimming and J lost 5 bases, with 10 bases between them. Per germline, CDR1 DFQATT and CDR2 SNEGSKA (reference sequence). Unsorted libraries were generated from 2 million PBMCs. These cells had been stored in RNAlater at -80 C. The source material was PBMCs. This chain links TRBV20-1 with TRBJ2-5; a weak D match, TRBD2 (5 bases). This TCR derives from a man in his fifties or sixties in good health. In DNA, the CDR3 is TGCAGTGCTAGCGGGGAAGATGAGACCCAGTACTTC. It translates to CSASGEDETQYF.